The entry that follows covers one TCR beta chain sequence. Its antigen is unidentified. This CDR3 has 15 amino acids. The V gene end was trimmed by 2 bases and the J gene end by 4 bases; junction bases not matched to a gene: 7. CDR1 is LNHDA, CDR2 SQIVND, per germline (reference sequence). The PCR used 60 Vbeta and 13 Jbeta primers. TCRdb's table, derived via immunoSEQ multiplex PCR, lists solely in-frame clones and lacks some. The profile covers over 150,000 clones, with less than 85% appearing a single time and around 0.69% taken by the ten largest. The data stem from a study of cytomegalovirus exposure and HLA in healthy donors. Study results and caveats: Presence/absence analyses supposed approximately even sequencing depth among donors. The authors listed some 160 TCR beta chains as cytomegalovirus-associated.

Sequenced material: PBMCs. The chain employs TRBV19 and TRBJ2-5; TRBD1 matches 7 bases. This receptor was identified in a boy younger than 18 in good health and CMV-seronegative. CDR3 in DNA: TGTGCCAGTAGTATATTACAGGGGTCCGGAGAGACCCAGTACTTC. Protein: CASSILQGSGETQYF.